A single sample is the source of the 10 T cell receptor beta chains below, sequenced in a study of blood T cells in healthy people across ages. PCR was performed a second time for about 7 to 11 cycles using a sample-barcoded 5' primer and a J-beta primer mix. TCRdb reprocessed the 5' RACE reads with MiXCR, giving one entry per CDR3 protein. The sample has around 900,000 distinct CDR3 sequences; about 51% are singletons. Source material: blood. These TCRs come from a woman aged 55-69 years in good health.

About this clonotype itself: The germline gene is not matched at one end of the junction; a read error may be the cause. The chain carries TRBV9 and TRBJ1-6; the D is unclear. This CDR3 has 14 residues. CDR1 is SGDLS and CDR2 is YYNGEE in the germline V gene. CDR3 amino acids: CASSVRDYNSPLHF. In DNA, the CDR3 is TGTGCCAGCAGCGTACGGGATTATAACTCACCCCTCCACTTT.

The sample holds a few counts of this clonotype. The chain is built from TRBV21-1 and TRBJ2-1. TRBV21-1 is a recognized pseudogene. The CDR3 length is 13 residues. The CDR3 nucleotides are TGTGCCAGCAGCGTAACGGGTGACAATGAGCAGTTCTTC. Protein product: CASSVTGDNEQFF.

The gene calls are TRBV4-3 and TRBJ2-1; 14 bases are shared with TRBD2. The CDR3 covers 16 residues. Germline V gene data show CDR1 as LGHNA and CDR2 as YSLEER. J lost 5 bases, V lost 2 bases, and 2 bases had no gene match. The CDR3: CASSQLGLAGDNEQFF. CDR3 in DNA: TGCGCCAGCAGCCAATTGGGACTAGCGGGGGACAATGAGCAGTTCTTC.

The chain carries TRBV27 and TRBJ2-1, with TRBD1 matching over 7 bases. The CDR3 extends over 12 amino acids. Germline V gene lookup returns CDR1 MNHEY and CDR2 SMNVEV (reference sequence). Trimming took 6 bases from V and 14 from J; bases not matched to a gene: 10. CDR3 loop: CASRTGKGREFF. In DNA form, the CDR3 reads TGTGCCAGCAGGACAGGGAAGGGTAGGGAGTTCTTC.

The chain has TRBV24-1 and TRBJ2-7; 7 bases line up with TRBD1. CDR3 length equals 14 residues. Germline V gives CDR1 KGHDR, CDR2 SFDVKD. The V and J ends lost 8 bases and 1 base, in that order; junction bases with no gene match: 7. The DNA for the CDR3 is TGTGCCACCAAACGACAGGGTAGGTCCTACGAGCAGTACTTC. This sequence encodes CATKRQGRSYEQYF.

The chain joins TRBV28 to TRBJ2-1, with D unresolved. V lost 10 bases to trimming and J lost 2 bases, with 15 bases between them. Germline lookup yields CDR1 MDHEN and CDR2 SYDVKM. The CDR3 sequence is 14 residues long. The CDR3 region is CATQGHRTYNEQFF. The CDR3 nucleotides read TGTGCCACCCAAGGGCACCGTACCTACAATGAGCAGTTCTTC.

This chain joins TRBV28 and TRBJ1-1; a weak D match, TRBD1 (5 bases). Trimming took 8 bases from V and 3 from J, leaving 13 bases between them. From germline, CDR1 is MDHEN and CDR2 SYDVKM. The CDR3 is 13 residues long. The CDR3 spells CASAGLGDTEAFF. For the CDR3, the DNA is TGTGCCAGCGCAGGGTTGGGAGACACTGAAGCTTTCTTT.

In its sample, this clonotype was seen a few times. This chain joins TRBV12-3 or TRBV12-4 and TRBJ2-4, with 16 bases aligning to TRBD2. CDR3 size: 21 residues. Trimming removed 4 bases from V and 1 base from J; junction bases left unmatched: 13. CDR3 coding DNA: TGTGCCAGCAGTTCCCTGGATCCGGGACTAGCGGGAGGGGGTGCCAAAAACATTCAGTACTTC. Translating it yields CASSSLDPGLAGGGAKNIQYF.

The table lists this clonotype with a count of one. The DNA for the CDR3 is TGCGCCAGCAGCTTGGGTCTCGGGAGGGCCGGGAGGGAGCAGTTCTTC. Translating it yields CASSLGLGRAGREQFF. The V gene is TRBV5-1, the J gene TRBJ2-1, with 8 bases fitting TRBD2. CDR1 and CDR2 from the germline V gene are SGHRS and YFSETQ. V lost 0 bases and J lost 10; bases outside the gene matches: 12. The CDR3 covers 16 residues.

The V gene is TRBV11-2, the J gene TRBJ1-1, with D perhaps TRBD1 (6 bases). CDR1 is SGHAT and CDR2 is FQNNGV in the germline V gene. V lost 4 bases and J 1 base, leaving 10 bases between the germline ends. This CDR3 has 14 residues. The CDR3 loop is CASSYKGGNTEAFF. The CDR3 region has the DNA TGTGCCAGCAGCTACAAGGGGGGGAACACTGAAGCTTTCTTT.